This T cell receptor beta chain was captured by sequencing in a study of cytomegalovirus exposure and HLA in healthy donors. Overall study context: A prior analysis found 117 million unique TCR beta sequences from around 180 million T cells. General observations from the study: The authors considered a cluster of highly shared sequence variants likely to be a sequencing artifact. A later analysis reported that several of the most significant clusters appeared to be linked to common viral pathogens, among them Epstein-Barr virus.

Details on this clone: Antigen: not known.

Trimming removed 4 bases at V and 5 bases at J, with 15 bases between. This CDR3 spans 14 amino acids. Germline CDR1 reads SGDLS; CDR2 reads YYNGEE. The PCR was carried out with 60 Vbeta primers and 13 Jbeta primers. Here immunoSEQ multiplex PCR was the method, and the copy in TCRdb shows in-frame clones only, minus some. This table has around 150,000 clones, around 80% appearing once. The chain joins TRBV9 to TRBJ2-5; TRBD1 might be the D (6 bases). The source is a man aged 18 to 30 in good health and CMV-seropositive. Input material: PBMCs. The CDR3 DNA reads TGTGCCAGCAGCCCCCAAGTTCAGGGGGAGACCCAGTACTTC. As protein: CASSPQVQGETQYF.